Sequencing of this T cell receptor (beta chain) was carried out in a study of blood T cell repertoires in COVID-19. V was clipped by 6 bases and J by 2 bases; unmatched bases: 7. This CDR3 is 15 amino acids long. The germline CDR1 and CDR2 sequences are SNHLY and FYNNEI. Clones were read by immunoSEQ multiplex PCR, and TCRdb kept only the in-frame ones, dropping some. This sample has approximately 250,000 clones, with 70% to 90% found just once. The material sequenced was peripheral blood. The sequence was obtained from a man aged 35-49 years with acute or convalescent COVID-19. This sequence joins TRBV2 and TRBJ1-2; 9 bases are shared with TRBD1. The CDR3 DNA follows: TGTGCCAGCAGAGAAAACAGGGGGCTAAACTATGGCTACACCTTC. It codes for CASRENRGLNYGYTF.